The 23 T cell receptor beta chains in this list originate from one sample, sequenced in a study of shared clonotypes between healthy human individuals. Only in-frame clones appear in the TCRdb table, and some are missing; sequencing was by immunoSEQ multiplex PCR. The sample yields approximately 2.4 million clones, approximately 94% seen once. The material sequenced was naive CD4+ T cells sorted from blood. Documented subset: CD45RA+ positively selected. These receptors originate from a man aged 18 to 35 in good health.

J is TRBJ1-1 and V is TRBV5-4, with D possibly TRBD1 on 5 matching bases. Germline assignment: CDR1 SGHNT and CDR2 YYREEE (reference sequence). Trimming took off 2 bases at V and 0 bases at J, with 8 bases between the two ends. The CDR3 is 14 amino acids. Here the CDR3 DNA reads TGTGCCAGCAGCTTAGGGGTGATGAACACTGAAGCTTTCTTT. It yields the protein CASSLGVMNTEAFF.

V usage is TRBV7-2 and J usage is TRBJ1-2, with D unresolved. The CDR3 extends over 13 amino acids. With 5 bases removed from V and 7 bases from J, the gap between germline ends came to 14 bases. The V gene's germline CDR1 is SGHTA and CDR2 FQGNSA. The CDR3 DNA is TGTGCCAGCAGCCAAGGACCAGGTGCTGGCTACACCTTC. Amino acids: CASSQGPGAGYTF.

The V and J genes are TRBV28 and TRBJ1-2, with D perhaps TRBD1 (6 bases). This CDR3 comprises 11 residues. Trimming took off 8 bases at V and 8 bases at J, with 12 bases between the two ends. The germline V gene has CDR1 MDHEN and CDR2 SYDVKM. CDR3 residues: CASLSGGGYTF. CDR3 DNA: TGTGCCAGCTTGTCCGGGGGCGGCTACACCTTC.

The chain has TRBV28 and TRBJ1-2; 8 positions agree with TRBD1. J gave up 2 bases and V 5 bases, and 10 bases lay outside the gene matches. Germline loops: CDR1 MDHEN, CDR2 SYDVKM. CDR3 length: 16 residues. CDR3 sequence (DNA): TGTGCCAGCAGTAAGACAGGGGCCGCGGGGAACTATGGCTACACCTTC. Residues: CASSKTGAAGNYGYTF.

This chain connects TRBV5-1 to TRBJ1-6, with D unclear. In germline, CDR1 is SGHRS, CDR2 YFSETQ. This CDR3 spans 14 amino acids. The germline V and J ends were trimmed by 5 bases and 9 bases, with 15 bases remaining between them. CDR3 loop: CASSGGDFGSPLHF. CDR3 nucleotide sequence: TGCGCCAGCAGTGGCGGGGATTTCGGTTCACCCCTCCACTTT. The full variable domain, rest sourced from reference TRBV5-1 and TRBJ1-6, is KAGVTQTPRYLIKTRGQQVTLSCSPISGHRSVSWYQQTPGQGLQFLFEYFSETQRNKGNFPGRFSGRQFSNSRSEMNVSTLELGDSALYLCASSGGDFGSPLHFGNGTRLTVT.

In this sample, this clone turned up once. The V gene is TRBV2, the J gene TRBJ2-2; TRBD2 agrees at 10 bases. The CDR3 spans 15 residues. Germline CDR1 and CDR2: SNHLY and FYNNEI. V lost 6 bases, J lost 7 bases, and 8 bases stayed unmatched. The CDR3 here is CASSGALAGNGELFF. The CDR3 nucleotides are TGTGCCAGCAGCGGTGCACTAGCGGGAAACGGGGAGCTGTTTTTT.

The V call is TRBV14, the J call TRBJ2-3; either TRBD1 or TRBD2 may supply D (6 bases each). V was trimmed by 1 base and J by 0 bases, leaving 26 bases between them. The CDR3 totals 21 residues. CDR1 and CDR2 (germline): SGHDN, FVKESK. The CDR3, as DNA: TGTGCCAGCAGCCAAGTGATCGGGGGCGTATTTGGGGAGTCTAGCACAGATACGCAGTATTTT. It yields the protein CASSQVIGGVFGESSTDTQYF.

Only a few counts were recorded for this clone. The chain joins TRBV30 to TRBJ2-2, with a tentative D call TRBD2 (5 bases). Germline V gives CDR1 GTSNPN, CDR2 SVGIG (reference sequence). Trimming removed 4 bases at V and 5 bases at J, with 14 bases between. CDR3 size: 14 residues. The CDR3 loop reads CAWNVGVITGELFF. In DNA, the CDR3 is TGTGCCTGGAATGTGGGAGTAATAACCGGGGAGCTGTTTTTT.

The chain carries TRBV6-5 and TRBJ2-7; D might be TRBD2 (5 bases). CDR3 length: 14 residues. The ends were cut back, 4 bases at V and 3 bases at J, with 13 bases in the middle. Germline V gives CDR1 MNHEY, CDR2 SVGAGI. CDR3 sequence: CASSWETRSYEQYF. CDR3 sequence (DNA): TGTGCCAGCAGTTGGGAGACAAGGAGCTACGAGCAGTACTTC.

Here the CDR3 reads CASSLAYDPNSPLHF. DNA for the CDR3: TGTGCCAGCAGCTTAGCCTACGACCCTAATTCACCCCTCCACTTT. J is TRBJ1-6 and V is TRBV7-9; D is undetermined. The CDR3 runs 15 residues. Germline V gives CDR1 SEHNR, CDR2 FQNEAQ (reference sequence). Trimming removed 0 bases from V and 6 bases from J, with 9 bases in between. The whole variable domain, remainder taken from reference TRBV7-9 and TRBJ1-6, is DTGVSQNPRHKITKRGQNVTFRCDPISEHNRLYWYRQTLGQGPEFLTYFQNEAQLEKSRLLSDRFSAERPKGSFSTLEIQRTEQGDSAMYLCASSLAYDPNSPLHFGNGTRLTVT.

The V and J genes are TRBV14 and TRBJ1-2; D is perhaps TRBD1 (5 bases). The germline CDR1 and CDR2 sequences are SGHDN and FVKESK. V shed 4 bases and J shed 4 bases, with 22 bases lying between them. This CDR3 is 17 amino acids long. In DNA form, the CDR3 reads TGTGCCAGCAGCCCGGGGGTTCGTGTAGGGAAAGGCTATGGCTACACCTTC. Its protein is CASSPGVRVGKGYGYTF.

The chain carries TRBV6-5 and TRBJ1-6, with D possibly being TRBD1 (5 bases). Germline CDR1 reads MNHEY; CDR2 reads SVGAGI. Trimming pared 5 bases from V and 8 bases from J, leaving 13 bases between. This CDR3 is 14 amino acids long. The CDR3 coding sequence is TGTGCCAGCAGTCGGGGGGGGAAGGATTCACCCCTCCACTTT. This gives the protein CASSRGGKDSPLHF.

CDR3 protein: CSVEPQGVPRTDTQYF. The DNA for the CDR3 is TGCAGCGTTGAACCTCAGGGGGTTCCCCGCACAGATACGCAGTATTTT. The rearrangement joins TRBV29-1 to TRBJ2-3; 7 bases are a match to TRBD1. Looked up from germline, CDR1 is SQVTM and CDR2 is ANQGSEA. The V segment lost 2 bases and the J segment 1 base; nucleotides outside the gene matches: 9. The CDR3 contains 16 residues.

This clone was seen once. The rearrangement links TRBV9 to TRBJ2-7; no clear D. This CDR3 region has 13 residues. Germline assignment: CDR1 SGDLS and CDR2 YYNGEE. Trimming took off 0 bases at V and 4 bases at J, with 8 bases between the two ends. CDR3 sequence: CASSVVPWYEQYF. The CDR3 DNA sequence: TGTGCCAGCAGCGTAGTGCCGTGGTACGAGCAGTACTTC. The full variable domain, its missing parts supplied by reference TRBV9 and TRBJ2-7, is DSGVTQTPKHLITATGQRVTLRCSPRSGDLSVYWYQQSLDQGLQFLIQYYNGEERAKGNILERFSAQQFPDLHSELNLSSLELGDSALYFCASSVVPWYEQYFGPGTRLTVT.

This clone was found once. The sample carries other DNA sequences with the same CDR3. The chain recombines TRBV19 with TRBJ2-3, with 11 bases lining up with TRBD2. V was pared by 5 bases and J by 0 bases, with 1 base of the junction left unmatched. This CDR3 is built from 15 residues. Germline-derived CDR1 and CDR2 are LNHDA and SQIVND (reference sequence). CDR3 sequence (DNA): TGTGCCAGTAGTCGGACTAGCGGGAGCACAGATACGCAGTATTTT. Encoded protein: CASSRTSGSTDTQYF. Using reference TRBV19 and TRBJ2-3 for the parts outside the CDR3, the full variable domain is DGGITQSPKYLFRKEGQNVTLSCEQNLNHDAMYWYRQDPGQGLRLIYYSQIVNDFQKGDIAEGYSVSREKKESFPLTVTSAQKNPTAFYLCASSRTSGSTDTQYFGPGTRLTVL.

This chain connects TRBV5-1 to TRBJ1-2; weak D call: TRBD1 (6 bases). The V end was cut by 4 bases, the J end by 4 bases, with 17 bases between. The CDR3 length is 15 residues. The germline V gene encodes CDR1 SGHRS and CDR2 YFSETQ. CDR3 in DNA: TGCGCCAGCAGCAACCCAGGGGAACTACCCTATGGCTACACCTTC. It yields the protein CASSNPGELPYGYTF.

DNA of the CDR3: TGTGCCAGCACCACGAGCCAGGGAAATGGCTACACCTTC. It yields the protein CASTTSQGNGYTF. The J gene is TRBJ1-2, the V gene TRBV11-2; maybe TRBD1 (5 bases). This CDR3 is 13 amino acids long. V lost 7 bases and J lost 6, with 15 bases in between. Germline V CDR1 and CDR2: SGHAT, FQNNGV.

J is TRBJ2-7 and V is TRBV6-5; TRBD1 or TRBD2 may be the D gene (5 bases each). Germline values: CDR1 MNHEY, CDR2 SVGAGI. The CDR3 is 14 residues long. The ends were cut back, 5 bases at V and 0 bases at J, with 11 bases in the middle. CDR3 DNA: TGTGCCAGCAGTCCCCCGGGGCTCTCCTACGAGCAGTACTTC. Translating gives CASSPPGLSYEQYF.

The genes are TRBV6-1 and TRBJ2-1; the D is unclear. This CDR3 is built from 14 residues. V shed 2 bases and J shed 9 bases, with 14 bases lying between them. Germline assignment: CDR1 MNHNS and CDR2 SASEGT. The CDR3 loop is CASSEIGWSVEQFF. CDR3 nucleotide sequence: TGTGCCAGCAGTGAAATAGGCTGGTCTGTTGAGCAGTTCTTC.

The chain combines TRBV27 with TRBJ1-2; unclear D gene. Trimming cost V 6 bases and J 3 bases, with 5 bases left between them. CDR1 and CDR2 from the germline V gene are MNHEY and SMNVEV (reference sequence). The CDR3 sequence is 11 residues long. CDR3 DNA: TGTGCCAGCAGCGTATACTATGGCTACACCTTC. Its translation is CASSVYYGYTF.

The V call is TRBV7-9, the J call TRBJ1-1; unclear D gene. Trimming left V 3 bases short and J 1 base short, with 15 bases between. Germline CDR1 SEHNR, CDR2 FQNEAQ (reference sequence). CDR3 length: 16 residues. CDR3 sequence reads: CASSLAKGSQNTEAFF. CDR3 coding DNA: TGTGCCAGCAGCTTGGCGAAAGGATCCCAGAACACTGAAGCTTTCTTT.

The gene calls are TRBV9 and TRBJ1-2; no reliable D call. The germline gives CDR1 SGDLS, CDR2 YYNGEE. The CDR3 is made up of 13 amino acids. Between the trimmed V and J ends, which lost 0 bases and 7 bases, there was a span of 10 bases. The CDR3: CASSVEGLSGYTF. DNA for the CDR3: TGTGCCAGCAGCGTAGAAGGGTTGAGTGGCTACACCTTC.

The chain employs TRBV10-3 and TRBJ2-1, with 15 positions matching TRBD2. CDR1 and CDR2 from the germline V gene are ENHRY and SYGVKD. The trim removed 5 bases at V and 8 bases at J, leaving 10 bases unmatched. This CDR3 is 17 amino acids long. The DNA of the CDR3 is TGTGCCATCAGTCAGGGGGGACTAGCGGGAGGAAGGGATGAGCAGTTCTTC. Translating it yields CAISQGGLAGGRDEQFF.